The 29 T cell receptor beta chains presented below share a single source sample, sequenced in a study of control samples from healthy donors and cancer patients (TCRdb year 2020). Library creation used the immunoSEQ multiplex PCR assay. TCRdb provides this immuneACCESS table in a form limited to in-frame rearrangements. Some clones are lacking; in checked studies, under half of them reflect an unresolved V gene, and why the rest are absent is not known. This sample's table has entries for 150,000 to 200,000 clones. In total, the top ten clones hold roughly 2% of the sample. Material for sequencing was blood. The receptors come from a woman younger than 45 in good health.

V is TRBV14 and J is TRBJ1-5; 7 bases agree with TRBD1. The CDR3 is made up of 18 amino acids. Germline V gene data show CDR1 as SGHDN and CDR2 as FVKESK. Trimming took 1 base from V and 4 from J; bases not matched to a gene: 13. The CDR3 coding sequence is TGTGCCAGCAGCCAAGTAGGGGGCCGACAGGGCGCAAATCAGCCCCAGCATTTT. Amino acid sequence: CASSQVGGRQGANQPQHF.

The chain couples TRBV5-6 to TRBJ1-4; a possible D gene is TRBD1 (6 bases). Germline V gene data show CDR1 as SGHDT and CDR2 as YYEEEE. V was shortened by 3 bases and J by 5 bases, with 14 bases between the two germline ends. This CDR3 region has 15 residues. In nucleotides, the CDR3 is TGTGCCAGCAGCTCAGTGACAGGCGTAAATGAAAAACTGTTTTTT. It specifies CASSSVTGVNEKLFF.

The chain employs TRBV19 and TRBJ1-1; D ambiguous. CDR3 length: 15 amino acids. The germline V gene encodes CDR1 LNHDA and CDR2 SQIVND (reference sequence). The V gene lost 2 bases and the J gene lost 1 base, with 11 bases spanning the gap. The CDR3 DNA reads TGTGCCAGTAGTATATCGGGCAGAAAGAACACTGAAGCTTTCTTT. It translates to CASSISGRKNTEAFF. Using reference TRBV19 and TRBJ1-1 for the parts outside the CDR3, the full variable domain is DGGITQSPKYLFRKEGQNVTLSCEQNLNHDAMYWYRQDPGQGLRLIYYSQIVNDFQKGDIAEGYSVSREKKESFPLTVTSAQKNPTAFYLCASSISGRKNTEAFFGQGTRLTVV.

V is TRBV12-5 and J is TRBJ2-3; D may match TRBD1 or TRBD2 (5 bases each). Germline CDR1 is LGHNT and CDR2 is FRNRAP. Trimming took 10 bases from V and 2 from J, leaving 16 bases between them. The CDR3 extends over 14 amino acids. The CDR3 sequence: CATGTGTVTDTQYF. The CDR3 DNA sequence: TGTGCTACAGGTACCGGGACGGTCACAGATACGCAGTATTTT.

The V call is TRBV11-3, the J call TRBJ2-1; a weak D match, TRBD2 (7 bases). The CDR3 spans 17 residues. V was cut by 1 base and J by 9 bases, with 22 bases left in between. The germline gives CDR1 SGHNT, CDR2 YENEEA. CDR3 DNA sequence: TGTGCCAGCAGCTTAGTAGGGCGCTCCGCGGGGGCAGGTGAGCAGTTCTTC. Protein: CASSLVGRSAGAGEQFF. The variable domain in full, completed from reference TRBV11-3 and TRBJ2-1, reads EAGVVQSPRYKIIEKKQPVAFWCNPISGHNTLYWYLQNLGQGPELLIRYENEEAVDDSQLPKDRFSAERLKGVDSTLKIQPAELGDSAVYLCASSLVGRSAGAGEQFFGPGTRLTVL.

The chain has TRBV4-1 and TRBJ1-5; D ambiguous. Germline CDR1 is MGHRA and CDR2 is YSYEKL. V gave up 1 base and J gave up 6 bases, with 13 bases separating them. The CDR3 sequence is 15 residues long. CDR3 nucleotide sequence: TGCGCCAGCAGCCAAGCCACCAACAACGGTCAGCCCCAGCATTTT. As protein: CASSQATNNGQPQHF.

The chain combines TRBV6-5 with TRBJ2-5, with TRBD2 matching over 7 bases. V gave up 6 bases and J gave up 5 bases; unmatched junction bases: 9. The CDR3 length is 14 residues. In germline, CDR1 is MNHEY, CDR2 SVGAGI. CDR3 sequence: CASRKTRLAETQYF. CDR3 coding DNA: TGTGCCAGCAGGAAGACCCGACTAGCTGAGACCCAGTACTTC.

This chain connects TRBV7-9 to TRBJ2-2, with D maybe TRBD2 (6 bases). Between the trimmed V and J ends, which lost 10 bases and 1 base, there was a span of 10 bases. Germline V gene data show CDR1 as SEHNR and CDR2 as FQNEAQ (reference sequence). The length of the CDR3 is 13 residues. This CDR3 is CATAGWNTGELFF. The CDR3 DNA follows: TGTGCCACCGCGGGGTGGAACACCGGGGAGCTGTTTTTT.

The CDR3 region has the DNA TGTGCCAGCAGTTACTCCTCGGCAGGGAACTATGGCTACACCTTC. Protein product: CASSYSSAGNYGYTF. The chain uses TRBV6-5 and TRBJ1-2, with a tentative D call TRBD1 (5 bases). The CDR3 totals 15 residues. Germline CDR1 and CDR2: MNHEY and SVGAGI. The germline V and J ends were trimmed by 0 bases and 2 bases, with 10 bases remaining between them.

V and J are TRBV2 and TRBJ1-5, with TRBD1 matching over 8 bases. The CDR3 is made up of 13 amino acids. Looked up from germline, CDR1 is SNHLY and CDR2 is FYNNEI. V was clipped by 8 bases and J by 7 bases; unmatched bases: 7. CDR3 in DNA: TGTGCCAGCCACGGGACAGGCGGGCAGCCCCAGCATTTT. Translation gives CASHGTGGQPQHF.

The chain recombines TRBV7-9 with TRBJ1-1; a possible D gene is TRBD1 (6 bases). The CDR3 loop spans 13 amino acids. The germline CDR1 and CDR2 sequences are SEHNR and FQNEAQ (reference sequence). V was trimmed by 7 bases and J by 4 bases, leaving 13 bases between them. The CDR3: CASTLATGTEAFF. CDR3 in DNA: TGTGCCAGCACCCTAGCGACAGGCACTGAAGCTTTCTTT.

The chain employs TRBV5-1 and TRBJ2-2; TRBD1 agrees at 10 bases. Looked up from germline, CDR1 is SGHRS and CDR2 is YFSETQ. The CDR3 length is 14 residues. Trimming at V came to 4 bases and at J to 9 bases, leaving 6 bases not matched to a gene. The CDR3 is CASSERQGARELFF. CDR3 bases: TGCGCCAGCAGCGAGAGACAGGGGGCGAGGGAGCTGTTTTTT.

This rearrangement joins TRBV13 to TRBJ1-5; D might be TRBD1 (5 bases). CDR3 length: 15 residues. V lost 5 bases, J lost 6 bases, and 17 bases lay in between. From germline, CDR1 is PRHDT and CDR2 FYEKMQ (reference sequence). CDR3 region: CASSRGTREAQPQHF. CDR3 bases: TGTGCCAGCAGCCGGGGGACTCGGGAGGCTCAGCCCCAGCATTTT.

CDR3 DNA sequence: TGTGCCAGCAGTGATCCGGGATTTGAAGCTTTCTTT. Its translation: CASSDPGFEAFF. The chain employs TRBV28 and TRBJ1-1; D unresolved. V dropped 5 bases and J dropped 7 bases, with 11 bases sitting between them. The CDR3 loop spans 12 amino acids. Germline V CDR1 and CDR2: MDHEN, SYDVKM.

V and J are TRBV2 and TRBJ2-1, with TRBD2 as a possible D gene (5 bases). Germline CDR1 and CDR2: SNHLY and FYNNEI. Trimming stripped 2 bases from V and 2 bases from J, with 16 bases between. The CDR3 totals 17 residues. The CDR3 bases are TGTGCCAGCAGTGAATGGGTCAGTTCGAGGGCCTACAATGAGCAGTTCTTC. Translating it yields CASSEWVSSRAYNEQFF.

This chain uses TRBV18 with TRBJ1-3; D is uncertain. Trimming shortened V by 6 bases and J by 0 bases, and 9 bases separated the two germline ends. This CDR3 is built from 14 residues. The germline V gene encodes CDR1 KGHSH and CDR2 LQKENI. The CDR3 loop reads CASSPVSSGNTIYF. CDR3 in DNA: TGTGCCAGCTCGCCAGTAAGCTCTGGAAACACCATATATTTT. Filled out from reference TRBV18 and TRBJ1-3, the complete variable domain reads NAGVMQNPRHLVRRRGQEARLRCSPMKGHSHVYWYRQLPEEGLKFMVYLQKENIIDESGMPKERFSAEFPKEGPSILRIQQVVRGDSAAYFCASSPVSSGNTIYFGEGSWLTVV.

This chain uses TRBV6-1 with TRBJ1-1; no clear D. Per the germline V gene, CDR1 is MNHNS and CDR2 is SASEGT. CDR3 length equals 12 residues. Trimming pared 3 bases from V and 6 bases from J, leaving 8 bases between. The CDR3 loop reads CASSEGRAEAFF. The CDR3 DNA reads TGTGCCAGCAGTGAGGGTAGGGCTGAAGCTTTCTTT.

The chain has TRBV13 and TRBJ1-5, with unresolved D. V was cut by 2 bases and J by 3 bases, with 8 bases left in between. This CDR3 spans 14 amino acids. The germline V gene encodes CDR1 PRHDT and CDR2 FYEKMQ (reference sequence). The CDR3 here is CASSLYGSNQPQHF. CDR3 bases: TGTGCCAGCAGCTTATATGGGTCCAATCAGCCCCAGCATTTT.

This chain joins TRBV7-9 and TRBJ1-2; tentative D call: TRBD1 (5 bases). Trimming pared 3 bases from V and 3 bases from J, leaving 26 bases between. The V gene's germline CDR1 is SEHNR and CDR2 FQNEAQ (reference sequence). The CDR3 consists of 19 residues. For the CDR3, the DNA is TGTGCCAGCAGCTTCCATCCCGCGGGGACTAGTAGGGAGGACTATGGCTACACCTTC. It translates to CASSFHPAGTSREDYGYTF. The variable domain in full, completed from reference TRBV7-9 and TRBJ1-2, reads DTGVSQNPRHKITKRGQNVTFRCDPISEHNRLYWYRQTLGQGPEFLTYFQNEAQLEKSRLLSDRFSAERPKGSFSTLEIQRTEQGDSAMYLCASSFHPAGTSREDYGYTFGSGTRLTVV.

The genes are TRBV7-2 and TRBJ1-1; no firm D call. The V end lost 1 base, the J end lost 0 bases, and 9 bases lay between the germline ends. This CDR3 comprises 15 residues. Germline V gives CDR1 SGHTA, CDR2 FQGNSA. The CDR3 nucleotides read TGTGCCAGCAGCTTAGGGAGGTTCATGAACACTGAAGCTTTCTTT. Translating it yields CASSLGRFMNTEAFF.

The CDR3: CASSYQGAYEQYF. The CDR3 nucleotides are TGTGCCAGCAGTTACCAGGGGGCCTACGAGCAGTACTTC. The rearrangement joins TRBV6-5 to TRBJ2-7; 7 bases are shared with TRBD1. Unmatched junction bases numbered 0, after V lost 2 bases and J lost 2 bases. The CDR3 loop spans 13 amino acids. Germline-derived CDR1 and CDR2 are MNHEY and SVGAGI.

This chain connects TRBV7-9 to TRBJ2-7, with TRBD1 as a possible D gene (6 bases). The CDR3 is made up of 16 amino acids. V dropped 1 base and J dropped 3 bases, with 16 bases sitting between them. Germline V gives CDR1 SEHNR, CDR2 FQNEAQ (reference sequence). CDR3 in amino acids: CASSLVSTGPFYEQYF. The CDR3 DNA reads TGTGCCAGCAGCTTAGTGTCGACAGGACCCTTCTACGAGCAGTACTTC. The full variable domain, its missing parts supplied by reference TRBV7-9 and TRBJ2-7, is DTGVSQNPRHKITKRGQNVTFRCDPISEHNRLYWYRQTLGQGPEFLTYFQNEAQLEKSRLLSDRFSAERPKGSFSTLEIQRTEQGDSAMYLCASSLVSTGPFYEQYFGPGTRLTVT.

The CDR3 coding sequence is TGTGCCTGGACCTCTGATAGCAATCAGCCCCAGCATTTT. This sequence encodes CAWTSDSNQPQHF. V and J are TRBV30 and TRBJ1-5; D not resolved. V was cut by 4 bases and J by 0 bases, with 7 bases left in between. CDR1 and CDR2 from the germline V gene are GTSNPN and SVGIG (reference sequence). The CDR3 has 13 residues.

V and J are TRBV5-4 and TRBJ2-3; possibly TRBD2 for D (5 bases). V lost 4 bases to trimming and J lost 2 bases, with 14 bases between them. The CDR3 contains 15 residues. Germline CDR1 SGHNT, CDR2 YYREEE (reference sequence). In DNA form, the CDR3 reads TGTGCCAGCAGCCCCCGGACTGGTGTCACAGATACGCAGTATTTT. Residues: CASSPRTGVTDTQYF.

The rearrangement joins TRBV6-6 to TRBJ1-2; TRBD1 agrees at 9 bases. Germline CDR1 reads MNHNY; CDR2 reads SVGAGI (reference sequence). V was pared by 4 bases and J by 14 bases, with 11 bases of the junction left unmatched. CDR3 length: 13 amino acids. The CDR3 protein is CASSSGQGRLGTF. Written as DNA, the CDR3 is TGTGCCAGCAGTTCGGGACAGGGTCGTCTAGGGACCTTC.

The chain is built from TRBV21-1 and TRBJ1-5. TRBV21-1 is shown as a pseudogene. The CDR3 covers 17 residues. The CDR3 DNA is TGTGCCAGCAGCAAAGTTCTTAAGGAGCGAAAACCTCAGCCCCAGCATTTT. This codes for CASSKVLKERKPQPQHF.

V is TRBV28 and J is TRBJ2-1; 7 positions agree with TRBD2. From germline, CDR1 is MDHEN and CDR2 SYDVKM. This CDR3 has 14 amino acids. V lost 4 bases and J lost 4; bases outside the gene matches: 4. The DNA for the CDR3 is TGTGCCAGCAGTTCAGGACTAGATTACAATGAGCAGTTCTTC. Translated: CASSSGLDYNEQFF. The full variable domain, rest sourced from reference TRBV28 and TRBJ2-1, is DVKVTQSSRYLVKRTGEKVFLECVQDMDHENMFWYRQDPGLGLRLIYFSYDVKMKEKGDIPEGYSVSREKKERFSLILESASTNQTSMYLCASSSGLDYNEQFFGPGTRLTVL.

This chain joins TRBV5-1 and TRBJ1-6; 9 bases are shared with TRBD1. Germline values: CDR1 SGHRS, CDR2 YFSETQ. The junction had 4 bases not matched to a gene; V was cut back by 0 bases and J by 9 bases. There are 15 residues in the CDR3. The CDR3 loop reads CASSLGTGAGSPLHF. The CDR3 nucleotides read TGCGCCAGCAGCTTGGGGACAGGGGCGGGTTCACCCCTCCACTTT.

The chain employs TRBV6-1 and TRBJ1-5; possibly TRBD1 for D (5 bases). Trimming removed 2 bases at V and 4 bases at J, with 12 bases between. Germline-derived CDR1 and CDR2 are MNHNS and SASEGT. The CDR3 consists of 15 residues. The CDR3, as DNA: TGTGCCAGCAGTGAAACCTGGGGGAGAAATCAGCCCCAGCATTTT. Translation: CASSETWGRNQPQHF.